Only a few counts were recorded for the clone carrying this TCR beta chain. Its antigen is not identified. The data are from a study of vaccination and CD4 T cells after COVID-19. Study as a whole: Spike peptides, overlapping and drawn from SARS-CoV-2, HCoV-NL63, HCoV-OC43 and HCoV-229E, were used to stimulate cells.

Sample treatment: approximately 11-day PBMC culture with coronavirus spike peptide pools or control peptides (ViraFEST assay). The study sequenced cultured CD4+ T cell DNA using the Oncomine TCR Beta short-read assay. TCRdb independently ran MiXCR on the PCR reads; one entry per CDR3 protein. The repertoire includes 12,000 to 15,000 distinct CDR3 sequences, around 53% of them detected once, and less than 15% sits in the top ten. The germline gives CDR1 DFQATT, CDR2 SNEGSKA (reference sequence). The trim removed 5 bases at V and 4 bases at J, leaving 6 bases unmatched. This CDR3 contains 14 residues. This sequence joins TRBV20-1 and TRBJ2-5, with TRBD1 identical over 11 bases. The sequenced sample was CD4+ T cells from blood, cultured in vitro. This TCR was sampled from a human donor who had recovered from COVID-19. CDR3 region: CSASDRGRGETQYF. DNA for the CDR3: TGCAGTGCTTCGGACAGGGGGCGGGGAGAGACCCAGTACTTC.